The following is a TCR beta chain sequence with its context. This sample is drawn from a study of T cell changes during pregnancy in multiple sclerosis. Produced via immunoSEQ multiplex PCR; TCRdb's table is partial and in-frame only. The sample yields some 64,000 clones, over 80% seen once. The germline V gene has CDR1 GTSNPN and CDR2 SVGIG (reference sequence). V was pared by 1 base and J by 4 bases, with 16 bases between. CDR3 size: 15 residues. This material consisted of peripheral blood, taken in the first trimester of pregnancy. The chain uses TRBV30 and TRBJ1-2; D may be TRBD1 (6 bases). This clonotype originated in a female donor in good health, enrolled as a control in a pregnancy study. The CDR3 DNA is TGTGCCTGGAGTGGGGGGCAGGGATTCCTCTATGGCTACACCTTC. Translated, it gives CAWSGGQGFLYGYTF.